This passage covers 26 T cell receptor beta chains from one sample sequenced in a study of blood T cell repertoires in COVID-19. Profiled with immunoSEQ multiplex PCR; TCRdb holds only in-frame clones, not every one. The sample includes more than 85,000 clones, roughly 80% of them seen just once. The material sequenced was peripheral blood. Receptors were obtained from an elderly woman with acute or convalescent COVID-19.

The chain links TRBV3-1 (or the pseudogene TRBV3-2) to TRBJ2-1; TRBD2 agrees at 8 bases. CDR3 length: 16 residues. Trimming cost V 5 bases and J 8 bases; bases outside gene matches: 14. Germline V lookup: CDR1 LGHDT, CDR2 YNNKEL (reference sequence). The CDR3 nucleotides are TGTGCCAGCAGCTCCCGGGGGGGTTGGGGGGCGGATGAGCAGTTCTTC. This translates into CASSSRGGWGADEQFF.

The chain carries TRBV2 and TRBJ1-4; D is uncertain. Germline CDR1 SNHLY, CDR2 FYNNEI. The CDR3 runs to 11 residues. V gave up 6 bases and J gave up 4 bases, with 3 bases separating them. This CDR3 is CASSLNEKLFF. The CDR3 DNA follows: TGTGCCAGCAGCCTTAATGAAAAACTGTTTTTT.

This sequence joins TRBV3-1 (or the pseudogene TRBV3-2) and TRBJ2-5; D is possibly TRBD2 (5 bases). Germline CDR1 LGHDT, CDR2 YNNKEL (reference sequence). V shed 2 bases and J shed 5 bases, with 12 bases lying between them. This CDR3 has 14 residues. The CDR3 reads CASSQRRGRETQYF. DNA for the CDR3: TGTGCCAGCAGCCAAAGAAGAGGGCGGGAGACCCAGTACTTC.

This clone was counted between two and nine times. This sequence joins TRBV6-5 and TRBJ1-2, with TRBD1 identical over 10 bases. Germline-derived CDR1 and CDR2 are MNHEY and SVGAGI. J lost 8 bases, V lost 2 bases, and 8 bases had no gene match. This CDR3 region has 15 residues. CDR3 loop: CASSYNDRGRAGYTF. The CDR3 nucleotides read TGTGCCAGCAGTTACAACGACAGGGGGCGAGCCGGCTACACCTTC.

CDR3 region: CASSGPGQGDQPQHF. As DNA, the CDR3 is TGTGCCAGCAGTGGACCGGGACAGGGTGATCAGCCCCAGCATTTT. The chain links TRBV2 to TRBJ1-5; 9 nucleotides match TRBD1. The J segment lost 5 bases and the V segment lost 4 bases, leaving 6 bases of the junction unmatched. The CDR3 contains 15 residues. Germline V gene lookup returns CDR1 SNHLY and CDR2 FYNNEI.

This chain joins TRBV11-3 and TRBJ2-3; D is unresolved. The CDR3 is 15 amino acids. V lost 1 base to trimming and J lost 2 bases, with 10 bases between them. CDR1 is SGHNT, CDR2 YENEEA, per germline. DNA for the CDR3: TGTGCCAGCAGCTTAGCTGTACTATCCACAGATACGCAGTATTTT. Translating it yields CASSLAVLSTDTQYF.

The chain employs TRBV28 and TRBJ1-5; 8 bases agree with TRBD1. CDR3 length: 12 amino acids. Per germline, CDR1 MDHEN and CDR2 SYDVKM. V lost 5 bases to trimming and J lost 6 bases; unmatched junction nucleotides: 0. The CDR3 loop is CASSTGGQPQHF. The CDR3 DNA follows: TGTGCCAGCAGTACAGGGGGTCAGCCCCAGCATTTT. Complete variable domain (other parts from reference TRBV28 and TRBJ1-5): DVKVTQSSRYLVKRTGEKVFLECVQDMDHENMFWYRQDPGLGLRLIYFSYDVKMKEKGDIPEGYSVSREKKERFSLILESASTNQTSMYLCASSTGGQPQHFGDGTRLSIL.

This clone was seen more than once but under ten times. CDR3 residues: CAISAGKGNQPQHF. CDR3 sequence (DNA): TGTGCCATCAGTGCAGGGAAGGGCAATCAGCCCCAGCATTTT. This chain connects TRBV10-3 to TRBJ1-5, with D maybe TRBD1 (5 bases). The CDR3 runs to 14 residues. Trimming left V 4 bases short and J 2 bases short, with 9 bases between. CDR1 and CDR2 (germline): ENHRY, SYGVKD.

The rearrangement uses TRBV5-1 and TRBJ2-1, with 8 bases fitting TRBD1. The V and J ends lost 7 bases and 1 base, in that order; junction bases with no gene match: 7. The CDR3 is 15 residues long. Germline V gene data show CDR1 as SGHRS and CDR2 as YFSETQ. CDR3 sequence reads: CASHPTGGSYNEQFF. The CDR3 nucleotides are TGCGCCAGCCACCCAACAGGGGGATCCTACAATGAGCAGTTCTTC.

This rearrangement joins TRBV6-2 or TRBV6-3 to TRBJ1-6; D is unresolved. This CDR3 spans 15 amino acids. CDR1 MNHEY and CDR2 SVGEGT come from the germline V gene. The V gene lost 5 bases and the J gene lost 7 bases, with 15 bases spanning the gap. The CDR3 is CASSPPPVRNSPLHF. The CDR3 DNA sequence: TGTGCCAGCAGTCCCCCCCCTGTGCGGAATTCACCCCTCCACTTT.

V and J are TRBV5-1 and TRBJ2-7; 7 positions agree with TRBD2. V was clipped by 4 bases and J by 6 bases; unmatched bases: 7. Germline lookup yields CDR1 SGHRS and CDR2 YFSETQ. CDR3 length equals 13 residues. Here the CDR3 reads CASSTEGGSEQYF. In nucleotides, the CDR3 is TGCGCCAGCAGCACCGAGGGCGGGAGCGAGCAGTACTTC.

This chain links TRBV29-1 with TRBJ2-5, with 8 bases identical to TRBD2. The CDR3 length is 13 residues. Per the germline V gene, CDR1 is SQVTM and CDR2 is ANQGSEA. V was clipped by 3 bases and J by 5 bases; unmatched bases: 5. This chain's CDR3 is CSVDRGGSETQYF. As DNA, the CDR3 is TGCAGCGTTGACCGGGGGGGATCGGAGACCCAGTACTTC.

This chain uses TRBV9 with TRBJ2-1, with 13 bases aligning to TRBD2. The length of the CDR3 is 14 residues. The trim removed 4 bases at V and 9 bases at J, leaving 4 bases unmatched. Germline V lookup: CDR1 SGDLS, CDR2 YYNGEE. Here the CDR3 DNA reads TGTGCCAGCAGCTCCGGACTAGCGGGAGTTGAGCAGTTCTTC. Protein: CASSSGLAGVEQFF.

The chain is built from TRBV24-1 and TRBJ2-7; 11 bases agree with TRBD1. Germline loops: CDR1 KGHDR, CDR2 SFDVKD. Trimming cost V 2 bases and J 5 bases; bases outside gene matches: 4. The CDR3 consists of 15 residues. The CDR3 here is CATSDSGTGGDEQYF. For the CDR3, the DNA is TGTGCCACCAGTGATTCCGGGACAGGGGGAGACGAGCAGTACTTC.

This clone occurred a few times. The chain combines TRBV5-6 with TRBJ2-1, with 8 bases matching TRBD2. CDR1 is SGHDT and CDR2 is YYEEEE in the germline V gene. V was clipped by 6 bases and J by 2 bases; unmatched bases: 7. This CDR3 is built from 15 residues. Here the CDR3 reads CASTFTSGAYNEQFF. Written as DNA, the CDR3 is TGTGCCAGCACTTTTACTAGCGGAGCCTACAATGAGCAGTTCTTC.

The rearrangement joins TRBV28 to TRBJ2-1; TRBD2 aligns across 7 bases. The CDR3 loop spans 15 amino acids. In germline, CDR1 is MDHEN, CDR2 SYDVKM. Trimming removed 7 bases from V and 8 bases from J; junction bases left unmatched: 14. The CDR3 bases are TGTGCCAGCATCCAAGCGGGAATGGGTTTCGATGAGCAGTTCTTC. Its protein is CASIQAGMGFDEQFF. The entire variable domain, with the rest obtained from reference TRBV28 and TRBJ2-1, is as follows: DVKVTQSSRYLVKRTGEKVFLECVQDMDHENMFWYRQDPGLGLRLIYFSYDVKMKEKGDIPEGYSVSREKKERFSLILESASTNQTSMYLCASIQAGMGFDEQFFGPGTRLTVL.

This chain joins TRBV19 and TRBJ1-5; D may be TRBD1 (5 bases). The ends were cut back, 0 bases at V and 6 bases at J, with 18 bases in the middle. CDR1 is LNHDA, CDR2 SQIVND, per germline (reference sequence). The CDR3 has 17 amino acids. DNA of the CDR3: TGTGCCAGTAGTATAGATAAGCCAGGGAAGGAAGGTCAGCCCCAGCATTTT. Translating it yields CASSIDKPGKEGQPQHF. The whole variable domain, remainder taken from reference TRBV19 and TRBJ1-5, is DGGITQSPKYLFRKEGQNVTLSCEQNLNHDAMYWYRQDPGQGLRLIYYSQIVNDFQKGDIAEGYSVSREKKESFPLTVTSAQKNPTAFYLCASSIDKPGKEGQPQHFGDGTRLSIL.

The J gene is TRBJ1-6, the V gene TRBV6-5; weak D call: TRBD1 (6 bases). V lost 6 bases, J lost 9 bases, and 12 bases lay in between. The CDR3 has 13 amino acids. The germline gives CDR1 MNHEY, CDR2 SVGAGI. The chain's CDR3 is CASRETGGSPLHF. Written as DNA, the CDR3 is TGTGCCAGCAGGGAGACAGGAGGTTCACCCCTCCACTTT.

The gene calls are TRBV29-1 and TRBJ1-2; 7 nucleotides line up with TRBD1. CDR1 SQVTM and CDR2 ANQGSEA come from the germline V gene. The CDR3 totals 13 residues. V was clipped by 5 bases and J by 6 bases; unmatched bases: 9. Written as DNA, the CDR3 is TGCAGCGTTAGTGGTAGGGGGCAAAATGGCTACACCTTC. Protein product: CSVSGRGQNGYTF.

The gene calls are TRBV5-1 and TRBJ1-6, with no clear D. The CDR3 runs to 13 residues. V shed 4 bases and J shed 8 bases, with 10 bases lying between them. The germline V gene has CDR1 SGHRS and CDR2 YFSETQ. The CDR3 DNA sequence: TGCGCCAGCAGCCCCCTCCCGGATTCACCCCTCCACTTT. Amino acids: CASSPLPDSPLHF.

V usage is TRBV28 and J usage is TRBJ2-1; TRBD2 matches at 11 bases. J gave up 4 bases and V 11 bases, and 4 bases lay outside the gene matches. The CDR3 runs to 13 residues. CDR1 is MDHEN and CDR2 is SYDVKM in the germline V gene. In DNA form, the CDR3 reads TGTGCCGGAGGGACTAGCGGTTACAATGAGCAGTTCTTC. The encoded protein is CAGGTSGYNEQFF. Combining the CDR3 with reference TRBV28 and TRBJ2-1 gives the whole variable domain DVKVTQSSRYLVKRTGEKVFLECVQDMDHENMFWYRQDPGLGLRLIYFSYDVKMKEKGDIPEGYSVSREKKERFSLILESASTNQTSMYLCAGGTSGYNEQFFGPGTRLTVL.

This clone has more than one count but fewer than ten. The gene calls are TRBV4-2 and TRBJ1-2; TRBD1 might be the D (5 bases). The CDR3 totals 15 residues. Per the germline V gene, CDR1 is LGHNA and CDR2 is YNFKEQ. Trimming took 2 bases from V and 2 from J, leaving 12 bases between them. CDR3 nucleotide sequence: TGTGCCAGCAGCCAACCCAGGGCTTCAAACTATGGCTACACCTTC. It codes for CASSQPRASNYGYTF.

The chain's CDR3 is CASSYSTGVEKLFF. Here the CDR3 DNA reads TGTGCCAGCAGTTACTCAACAGGTGTGGAAAAACTGTTTTTT. The chain combines TRBV6-5 with TRBJ1-4, with TRBD1 as a possible D gene (5 bases). The CDR3 totals 14 residues. Trimming cost V 0 bases and J 8 bases, with 10 bases left between them. Per germline, CDR1 MNHEY and CDR2 SVGAGI.

The V gene is TRBV9, the J gene TRBJ2-1, with TRBD2 matching 8 bases. Germline assignment: CDR1 SGDLS and CDR2 YYNGEE. The CDR3 contains 15 residues. The junction had 9 bases not matched to a gene; V was cut back by 4 bases and J by 6 bases. The CDR3 DNA follows: TGTGCCAGCAGCCAACTTAGCGGGACCCCCAATGAGCAGTTCTTC. The encoded protein is CASSQLSGTPNEQFF.

Written as DNA, the CDR3 is TGTGCCAGCAGTGAGTCGGAGGGAGGGCCCCAGCATTTT. Protein: CASSESEGGPQHF. The chain is built from TRBV2 and TRBJ1-5; unclear D gene. The germline V gene has CDR1 SNHLY and CDR2 FYNNEI. V was trimmed by 3 bases and J by 9 bases, leaving 12 bases between them. The CDR3 sequence is 13 residues long.

The chain links TRBV18 to TRBJ1-2; D gene ambiguous. V lost 4 bases, J lost 7 bases, and 19 bases lay in between. Germline V gene data show CDR1 as KGHSH and CDR2 as LQKENI. CDR3 length: 15 amino acids. For the CDR3, the DNA is TGTGCCAGCTCACTCGACGCGGGTCCCTCCACTGGCTACACCTTC. This gives the protein CASSLDAGPSTGYTF.